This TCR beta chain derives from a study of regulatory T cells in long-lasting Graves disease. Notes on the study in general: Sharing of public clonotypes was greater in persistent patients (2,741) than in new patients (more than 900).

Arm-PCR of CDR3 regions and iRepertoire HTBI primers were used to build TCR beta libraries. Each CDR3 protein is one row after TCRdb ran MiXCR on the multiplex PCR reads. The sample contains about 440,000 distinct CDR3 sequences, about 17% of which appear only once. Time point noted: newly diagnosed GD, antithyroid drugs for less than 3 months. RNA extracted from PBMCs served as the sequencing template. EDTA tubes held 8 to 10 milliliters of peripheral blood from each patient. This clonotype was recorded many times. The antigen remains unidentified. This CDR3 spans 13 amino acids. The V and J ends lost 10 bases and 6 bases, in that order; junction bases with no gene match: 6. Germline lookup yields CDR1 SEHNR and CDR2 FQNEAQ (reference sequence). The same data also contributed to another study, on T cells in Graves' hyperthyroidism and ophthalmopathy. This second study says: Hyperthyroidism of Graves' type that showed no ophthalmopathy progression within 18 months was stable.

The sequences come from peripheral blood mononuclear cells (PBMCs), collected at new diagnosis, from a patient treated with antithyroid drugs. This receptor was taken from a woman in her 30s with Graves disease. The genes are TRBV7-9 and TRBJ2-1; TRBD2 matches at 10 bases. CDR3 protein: CATKAGGPNEQFF. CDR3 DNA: TGTGCCACCAAAGCGGGAGGGCCCAATGAGCAGTTCTTC.